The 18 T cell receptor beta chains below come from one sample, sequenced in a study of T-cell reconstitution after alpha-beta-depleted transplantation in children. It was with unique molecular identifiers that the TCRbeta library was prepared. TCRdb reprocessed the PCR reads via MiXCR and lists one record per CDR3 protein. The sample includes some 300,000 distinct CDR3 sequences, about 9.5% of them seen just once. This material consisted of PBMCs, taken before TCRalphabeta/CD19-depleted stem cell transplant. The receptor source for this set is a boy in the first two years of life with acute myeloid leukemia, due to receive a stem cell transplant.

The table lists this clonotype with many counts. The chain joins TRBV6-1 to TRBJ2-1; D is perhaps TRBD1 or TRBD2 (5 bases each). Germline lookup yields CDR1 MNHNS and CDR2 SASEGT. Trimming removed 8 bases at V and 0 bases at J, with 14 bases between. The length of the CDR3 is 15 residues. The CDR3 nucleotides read TGTGCCAGCTATTGGGACCGCAGCTCCTACAATGAGCAGTTCTTC. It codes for CASYWDRSSYNEQFF.

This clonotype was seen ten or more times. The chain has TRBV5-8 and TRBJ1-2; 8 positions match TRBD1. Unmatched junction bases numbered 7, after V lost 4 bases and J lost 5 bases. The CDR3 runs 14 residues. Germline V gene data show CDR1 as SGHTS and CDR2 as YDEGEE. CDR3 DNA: TGTGCCAGCAGCCTGGGACAGGTGACGTATGGCTACACCTTC. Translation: CASSLGQVTYGYTF.

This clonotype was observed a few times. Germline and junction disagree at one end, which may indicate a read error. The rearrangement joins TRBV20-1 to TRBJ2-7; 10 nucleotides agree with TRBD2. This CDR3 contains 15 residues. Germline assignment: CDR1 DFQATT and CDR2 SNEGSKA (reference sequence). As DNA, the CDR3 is TGCAGTGCTAGAGTTCTAGCGGGAGTTGGCTACGAGCATTACTTC. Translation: CSARVLAGVGYEHYF.

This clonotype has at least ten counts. Here the CDR3 reads CASSLGLAGTYEQYF. The CDR3 DNA sequence: TGTGCCAGCAGCTTGGGACTAGCGGGGACCTACGAGCAGTACTTC. This chain joins TRBV13 and TRBJ2-7, with 13 nucleotides matching TRBD2. The germline V gene has CDR1 PRHDT and CDR2 FYEKMQ (reference sequence). V shed 3 bases, J shed 2 bases, and the junction held 1 base outside the gene matches. This CDR3 has 15 residues.

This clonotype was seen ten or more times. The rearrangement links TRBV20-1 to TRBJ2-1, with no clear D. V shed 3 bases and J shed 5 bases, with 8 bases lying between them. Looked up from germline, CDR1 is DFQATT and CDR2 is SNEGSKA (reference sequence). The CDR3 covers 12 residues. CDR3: CSASTYHNEQFF. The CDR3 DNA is TGCAGTGCTAGTACGTACCACAATGAGCAGTTCTTC.

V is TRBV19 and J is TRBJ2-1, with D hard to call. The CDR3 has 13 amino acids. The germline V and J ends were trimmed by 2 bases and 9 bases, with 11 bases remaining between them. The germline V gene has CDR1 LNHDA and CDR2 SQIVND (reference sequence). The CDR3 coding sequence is TGTGCCAGTAGTATAAGCTCCCTGGGTGAGCAGTTCTTC. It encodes CASSISSLGEQFF.

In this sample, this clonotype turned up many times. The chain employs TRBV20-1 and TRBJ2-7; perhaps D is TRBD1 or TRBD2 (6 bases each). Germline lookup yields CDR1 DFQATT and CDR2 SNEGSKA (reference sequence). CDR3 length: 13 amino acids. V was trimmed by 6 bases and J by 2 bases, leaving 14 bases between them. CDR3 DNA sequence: TGCAGTGCACCCGCCGGGGGCCCCTACGAGCAGTACTTC. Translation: CSAPAGGPYEQYF.

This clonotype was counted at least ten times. Here the CDR3 reads CASSPRQGRYTGELFF. The CDR3 nucleotides are TGCGCCAGCAGCCCCCGACAGGGTCGGTATACCGGGGAGCTGTTTTTT. The chain carries TRBV5-1 and TRBJ2-2, with 7 bases matching TRBD1. The CDR3 has 16 amino acids. After removal of 4 bases from V and 5 bases from J, the junction contained 11 bases not matched to a gene. Germline V gives CDR1 SGHRS, CDR2 YFSETQ.

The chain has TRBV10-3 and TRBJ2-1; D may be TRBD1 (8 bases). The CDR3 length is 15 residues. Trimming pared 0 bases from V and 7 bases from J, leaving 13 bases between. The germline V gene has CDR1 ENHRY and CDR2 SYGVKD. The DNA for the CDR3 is TGTGCCATCAGTGAGTCATCACAGGGGGGGAATGAGCAGTTCTTC. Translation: CAISESSQGGNEQFF.

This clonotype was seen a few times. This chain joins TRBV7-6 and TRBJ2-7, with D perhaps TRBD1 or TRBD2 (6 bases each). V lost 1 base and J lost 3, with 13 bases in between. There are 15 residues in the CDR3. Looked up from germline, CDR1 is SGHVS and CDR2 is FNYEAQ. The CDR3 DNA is TGTGCCAGCAGCTTAGGGGGGGCTCCAAGCTACGAGCAGTACTTC. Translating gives CASSLGGAPSYEQYF.

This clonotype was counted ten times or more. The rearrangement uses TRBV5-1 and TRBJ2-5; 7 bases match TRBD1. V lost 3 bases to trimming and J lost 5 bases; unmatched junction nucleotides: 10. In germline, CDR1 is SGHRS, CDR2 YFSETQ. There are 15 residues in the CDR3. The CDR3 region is CASSSPGTESETQYF. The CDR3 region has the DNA TGCGCCAGCAGCTCGCCCGGGACAGAAAGTGAGACCCAGTACTTC.

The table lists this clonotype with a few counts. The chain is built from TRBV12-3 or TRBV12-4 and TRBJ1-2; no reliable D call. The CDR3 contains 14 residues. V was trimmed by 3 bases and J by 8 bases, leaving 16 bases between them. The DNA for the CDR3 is TGTGCCAGCAGTTTTTCAGAGGGAGTCGGGGGCTACACCTTC. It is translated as CASSFSEGVGGYTF.

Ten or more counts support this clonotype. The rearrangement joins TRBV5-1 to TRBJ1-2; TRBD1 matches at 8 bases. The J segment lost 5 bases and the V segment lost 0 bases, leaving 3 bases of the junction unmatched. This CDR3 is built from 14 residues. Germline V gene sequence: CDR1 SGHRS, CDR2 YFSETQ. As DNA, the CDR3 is TGCGCCAGCAGCTTGGGGGACAGGCCTTATGGCTACACCTTC. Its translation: CASSLGDRPYGYTF.

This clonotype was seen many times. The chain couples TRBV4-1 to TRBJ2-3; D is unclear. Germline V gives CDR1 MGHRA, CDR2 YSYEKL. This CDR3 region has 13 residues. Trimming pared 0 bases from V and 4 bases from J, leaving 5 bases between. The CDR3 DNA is TGCGCCAGCAGCCAAGATTTGTCAGATACGCAGTATTTT. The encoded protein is CASSQDLSDTQYF.

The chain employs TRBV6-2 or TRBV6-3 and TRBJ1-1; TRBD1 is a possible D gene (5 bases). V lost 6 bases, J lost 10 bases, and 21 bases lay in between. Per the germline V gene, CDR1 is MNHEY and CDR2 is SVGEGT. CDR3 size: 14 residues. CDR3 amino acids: CASRQQNRIGGAFF. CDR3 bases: TGTGCCAGCAGACAACAAAACAGGATTGGAGGAGCTTTCTTT.

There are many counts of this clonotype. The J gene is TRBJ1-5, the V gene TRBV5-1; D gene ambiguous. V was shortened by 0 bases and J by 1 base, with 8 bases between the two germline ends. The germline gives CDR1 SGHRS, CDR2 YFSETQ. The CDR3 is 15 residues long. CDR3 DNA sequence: TGCGCCAGCAGCTTGGGCCCGGTAAGCAATCAGCCCCAGCATTTT. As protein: CASSLGPVSNQPQHF.

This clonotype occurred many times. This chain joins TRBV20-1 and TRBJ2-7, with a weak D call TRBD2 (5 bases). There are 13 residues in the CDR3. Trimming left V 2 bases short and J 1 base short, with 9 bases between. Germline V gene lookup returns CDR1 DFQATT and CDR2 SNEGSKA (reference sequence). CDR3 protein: CSARKLESYEQYF. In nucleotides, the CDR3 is TGCAGTGCTAGAAAACTAGAGTCCTACGAGCAGTACTTC.

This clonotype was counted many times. CDR3 in amino acids: CATSREPRQGANYGYTF. In DNA form, the CDR3 reads TGTGCCACCAGCAGAGAACCTAGACAGGGCGCAAACTATGGCTACACCTTC. V gene TRBV15 combines with J gene TRBJ1-2; 7 bases map to TRBD1. Germline CDR1 and CDR2: LNHNV and YYDKDF (reference sequence). The CDR3 spans 17 residues. The junction had 9 bases not matched to a gene; V was cut back by 0 bases and J by 2 bases.